These T cell receptor beta chains were read from a single sample in a study of cytomegalovirus exposure and HLA in healthy donors. Profiling relied on immunoSEQ multiplex PCR, and the TCRdb table lists in-frame clones only, not all of them. The sample has roughly 170,000 clones, just under 80% seen once; the top ten hold 1.3%. The sequencing input was PBMCs. All receptors come from a man aged 30-40 years in good health and CMV-seronegative. CDR3s include the opening cysteine and the closing phenylalanine or tryptophan. The D gene is left open where the match is weak. The size entry is marked missing in some rows and otherwise reads once, few, many or a size class.

j_call,v_call,clone_size,d_call,cdr3_aa,cdr3_nt
TRBJ2-7,TRBV28,.,TRBD2,CASRGGGMAYEQYF,TGTGCCAGCAGGGGCGGGGGAATGGCCTACGAGCAGTACTTC
TRBJ2-7,TRBV14,.,TRBD2,CASSFLGPTSGGDEQYF,TGTGCCAGCAGCTTTCTGGGGCCGACTAGCGGAGGGGACGAGCAGTACTTC
TRBJ1-4,TRBV7-2,.,TRBD1,CASRRDRDEKLFF,TGTGCCAGCCGCCGGGACAGGGATGAAAAACTGTTTTTT
TRBJ1-6,TRBV28,few,.,CASSRAGSPLHF,TGTGCCAGCAGTCGCGCGGGTTCACCCCTCCACTTT
TRBJ2-7,TRBV29-1,.,.,CSVGMDREYYEQYF,TGCAGCGTCGGGATGGACAGAGAGTACTACGAGCAGTACTTC
TRBJ1-1,TRBV7-9,.,.,CASSSRWTDMGEAFF,TGTGCCAGCAGCTCCAGATGGACAGACATGGGGGAAGCTTTCTTT
TRBJ1-3,TRBV7-8,few,TRBD1,CASSLGPRGQVPGNTIYF,TGTGCCAGCAGCTTAGGCCCCCGAGGACAGGTGCCTGGAAACACCATATATTTT
TRBJ2-1,TRBV19,.,TRBD1,CASSIAGQKNNEQFF,TGTGCCAGTAGTATAGCGGGACAGAAAAACAATGAGCAGTTCTTC
TRBJ2-7,TRBV9,.,TRBD1,CASSFRQGATYEQYF,TGTGCCAGCAGCTTTCGACAGGGAGCCACCTACGAGCAGTACTTC
TRBJ1-6,TRBV20-1,.,TRBD1,CTATGEPLHF,TGCACAGCTACAGGGGAACCCCTCCACTTT
TRBJ1-1,TRBV25-1,.,.,CASRITMAENTEAFF,TGTGCCAGCAGGATAACAATGGCAGAGAACACTGAAGCTTTCTTT
TRBJ2-7,TRBV19,few,.,CASSISRSTGSGEQYF,TGTGCCAGTAGTATTTCGCGCAGTACGGGGTCGGGCGAGCAGTACTTC
TRBJ2-7,TRBV28,.,TRBD2,CASNGGGPLYEQYF,TGTGCCAGCAATGGCGGGGGGCCTCTCTACGAGCAGTACTTC
TRBJ2-6,TRBV5-1,.,TRBD1,CASSRDRESGANVLTF,TGCGCCAGCAGCCGGGACAGGGAATCTGGGGCCAACGTCCTGACTTTC
TRBJ2-2,TRBV7-9,few,TRBD2,CASSSPSGGNTGELFF,TGTGCCAGCAGCTCACCTAGCGGGGGAAACACCGGGGAGCTGTTTTTT
TRBJ1-5,TRBV4-2,.,.,CASSQLTGPSNQPQHF,TGTGCCAGCAGCCAATTGACAGGACCTAGCAATCAGCCCCAGCATTTT
TRBJ2-3,TRBV5-6,.,TRBD1,CASSGRDSLMYF,TGTGCCAGCAGCGGACGGGACAGTCTCATGTATTTT
TRBJ1-5,TRBV5-1,.,TRBD1,CASSLEGQGYQPQHF,TGCGCCAGCAGCTTGGAGGGACAGGGATATCAGCCCCAGCATTTT
TRBJ1-1,TRBV5-1,.,.,CASSSGEGEDTEAFF,TGCGCCAGCAGCTCCGGTGAGGGCGAGGACACTGAAGCTTTCTTT
TRBJ2-3,TRBV5-8,.,TRBD2,CASSQGLAGQSDTQYF,TGTGCCAGCAGCCAAGGACTAGCGGGGCAATCAGATACGCAGTATTTT
TRBJ1-5,TRBV18,.,TRBD1,CASSPRSDRGQPQHF,TGTGCCAGCTCACCTCGATCGGACAGGGGGCAGCCCCAGCATTTT
TRBJ2-7,TRBV7-9,.,.,CASRSSFYEQYF,TGTGCCAGCCGATCTAGCTTCTACGAGCAGTACTTC
TRBJ2-1,TRBV27,.,TRBD1,CATEFAQGAYNEQFF,TGTGCCACCGAGTTCGCGCAGGGGGCCTACAATGAGCAGTTCTTC
TRBJ2-7,TRBV7-8,.,TRBD1,CASSLRDRVYEQYF,TGTGCCAGCAGCTTACGAGACAGGGTCTACGAGCAGTACTTC
TRBJ2-2,TRBV4-3,.,TRBD2,CASSQDLTGGTNTGELFF,TGCGCCAGCAGCCAAGATCTAACGGGAGGGACGAACACCGGGGAGCTGTTTTTT
TRBJ1-5,TRBV11-2,.,.,CASSYGRDGSNQPQHF,TGTGCCAGCAGCTACGGCAGGGATGGCAGCAATCAGCCCCAGCATTTT
TRBJ1-2,TRBV5-1,.,TRBD1,CASSPGQETYGYTF,TGCGCCAGCAGCCCGGGACAGGAAACTTATGGCTACACCTTC
TRBJ2-3,TRBV30,few,TRBD2,CAWSLAGVKGTDTQYF,TGTGCCTGGAGCCTAGCGGGGGTGAAGGGCACAGATACGCAGTATTTT
TRBJ1-1,TRBV7-3,.,TRBD1,CASSLYPGQGNEAFF,TGTGCCAGCAGCTTATATCCGGGACAGGGTAACGAAGCTTTCTTT
TRBJ2-3,TRBV5-4,.,.,CASSLSQSTDTQYF,TGTGCCAGCAGCTTATCACAGAGCACAGATACGCAGTATTTT
TRBJ2-7,TRBV5-1,few,TRBD2,CASKAGGLYEQYF,TGCGCCAGCAAGGCGGGGGGACTCTACGAGCAGTACTTC
TRBJ2-2,TRBV28,.,TRBD1,CASSPTDRGNTGELFF,TGTGCCAGCAGCCCAACGGACAGGGGTAACACCGGGGAGCTGTTTTTT
TRBJ1-6,TRBV30,few,TRBD1,CAWSPGGHNSPLHF,TGTGCCTGGAGTCCAGGGGGCCATAATTCACCCCTCCACTTT
TRBJ2-7,TRBV5-1,.,.,CASSLESSEQYF,TGCGCCAGCAGCTTGGAATCTAGCGAGCAGTACTTC
TRBJ2-5,TRBV7-2,.,TRBD1,CASSLGGQGAGGETQYF,TGTGCCAGCAGCTTAGGAGGACAGGGGGCTGGGGGGGAGACCCAGTACTTC
TRBJ2-3,TRBV15,.,TRBD2,CATSRDPAGGTDTQYF,TGTGCCACCAGCAGAGATCCAGCGGGGGGTACAGATACGCAGTATTTT
TRBJ2-5,TRBV4-1,.,TRBD1,CASSQDGTGGETQYF,TGCGCCAGCAGCCAAGACGGGACAGGGGGAGAGACCCAGTACTTC
TRBJ1-1,TRBV30,.,.,CAWSARDTEAFF,TGTGCCTGGAGTGCCCGGGACACTGAAGCTTTCTTT
TRBJ1-5,TRBV7-9,once,.,CASSGREDYQPQHF,TGTGCCAGCAGCGGTCGGGAGGATTATCAGCCCCAGCATTTT
TRBJ2-1,TRBV7-9,few,TRBD2,CASSHLSGGTSYNEQFF,TGTGCCAGCAGTCACCTAAGCGGGGGGACTTCCTACAATGAGCAGTTCTTC
TRBJ2-1,TRBV28,.,TRBD2,CASSFGGGAIYEQFF,TGTGCCAGCAGTTTTGGCGGGGGGGCCATATATGAGCAGTTCTTC